One sample yielded the 26 T cell receptor beta chains listed below, sequenced in a study of blood T cell repertoires in COVID-19. Clones were sequenced by immunoSEQ multiplex PCR, and TCRdb holds only the in-frame ones, with some missing. Found here are a few hundred thousand clones, 65% to 90% of them singletons; the top ten hold about 2.3%. Input material: peripheral blood. The receptors originated from a middle-aged man who had recovered from COVID-19.

This chain links TRBV4-1 with TRBJ1-3; 8 positions agree with TRBD1. There are 17 residues in the CDR3. The ends lost 3 bases at V and 2 bases at J; junction bases unmatched: 9. Germline V gives CDR1 MGHRA, CDR2 YSYEKL. The DNA of the CDR3 is TGCGCCAGCAGCCACCCCGCCAGGGGGCCTACTGGAAACACCATATATTTT. It encodes CASSHPARGPTGNTIYF.

The chain links TRBV25-1 to TRBJ1-2, with D maybe TRBD1 (5 bases). The CDR3 consists of 16 residues. CDR1 and CDR2 (germline): MGHDK, SYGVNS. The V end lost 8 bases, the J end lost 4 bases, and 23 bases lay between the germline ends. The CDR3, as DNA: TGTGCCAGCGGGGGGGGATTGAAGGTAGCTCTCTATGGCTACACCTTC. Amino acids: CASGGGLKVALYGYTF.

This clone was counted a single time. The chain has TRBV27 and TRBJ2-7; possibly TRBD2 for D (7 bases). This CDR3 has 14 residues. The V end was cut by 2 bases, the J end by 6 bases, with 14 bases between. Germline V gene sequence: CDR1 MNHEY, CDR2 SMNVEV (reference sequence). The CDR3 sequence is CASSLNRGAGEQYF. CDR3 DNA: TGTGCCAGCAGTTTAAATCGGGGGGCGGGCGAGCAGTACTTC.

This clone was seen only a few times. The J gene is TRBJ1-3, the V gene TRBV3-1 (or the pseudogene TRBV3-2); perhaps TRBD1 as D (6 bases). This CDR3 spans 15 amino acids. Germline assignment: CDR1 LGHDT and CDR2 YNNKEL (reference sequence). Trimming took off 5 bases at V and 2 bases at J, with 13 bases between the two ends. CDR3 loop: CASSSRPGAGNTIYF. The DNA for the CDR3 is TGTGCCAGCAGCAGCCGCCCAGGGGCTGGAAACACCATATATTTT.

V usage is TRBV18 and J usage is TRBJ2-1, with 8 bases matching TRBD2. CDR1 and CDR2 from the germline V gene are KGHSH and LQKENI. V lost 6 bases, J lost 6 bases, and 10 bases stayed unmatched. There are 15 residues in the CDR3. In DNA, the CDR3 is TGTGCCAGCTCCCGGCCGGGACTAGGCGTCAATGAGCAGTTCTTC. Amino acids: CASSRPGLGVNEQFF.

This chain links TRBV24-1 with TRBJ1-2, with 9 bases identical to TRBD1. The germline CDR1 and CDR2 sequences are KGHDR and SFDVKD. V trimming: 7 bases; J trimming: 4 bases; junction bases outside the gene matches: 12. CDR3 length equals 16 residues. CDR3 in DNA: TGTGCCACCAGCCCGAACCCGGGACAGGGCATCTATGGCTACACCTTC. Translated: CATSPNPGQGIYGYTF.

The rearrangement links TRBV6-5 to TRBJ2-1; D uncertain. The CDR3 has 16 amino acids. CDR1 and CDR2 (germline): MNHEY, SVGAGI. Trimming removed 0 bases at V and 8 bases at J, with 17 bases between. CDR3 nucleotides: TGTGCCAGCAGTTACTCTTTTGCGGATACTAAGGATGAGCAGTTCTTC. Its translation is CASSYSFADTKDEQFF.

There are a few counts of this clone. V gene TRBV30 combines with J gene TRBJ2-7; D is perhaps TRBD2 (6 bases). V lost 0 bases to trimming and J lost 2 bases, with 11 bases between them. The CDR3 covers 14 residues. Germline V CDR1 and CDR2: GTSNPN, SVGIG (reference sequence). This CDR3 reads CAWSVSGGAYEQYF. CDR3 DNA: TGTGCCTGGAGTGTAAGCGGAGGGGCCTACGAGCAGTACTTC.

V usage is TRBV12-3 or TRBV12-4 and J usage is TRBJ2-1; maybe TRBD2 (6 bases). CDR3 length equals 12 residues. Trimming took off 6 bases at V and 13 bases at J, with 16 bases between the two ends. The CDR3 reads CASSSLRGFQFF. As DNA, the CDR3 is TGTGCCAGCAGCTCCCTCCGGGGGTTCCAGTTCTTC.

The chain carries TRBV7-7 and TRBJ2-5; TRBD1 aligns across 8 bases. The trim removed 3 bases at V and 5 bases at J, leaving 8 bases unmatched. Germline V gene data show CDR1 as SSHAT and CDR2 as FNYEAQ (reference sequence). The CDR3 sequence is 15 residues long. CDR3: CASSLDPQGAETQYF. The CDR3 coding sequence is TGTGCCAGCAGCTTGGACCCGCAGGGGGCCGAGACCCAGTACTTC.

The sample holds a few counts of this clone. At the DNA level, this CDR3 is encoded by other sequences in the same sample as well. The chain employs TRBV19 and TRBJ2-3; TRBD1 agrees at 9 bases. Germline CDR1 is LNHDA and CDR2 is SQIVND (reference sequence). There are 14 residues in the CDR3. Losses at the gene ends were 4 bases for V and 4 bases for J; bases not matched to a gene: 3. The CDR3 DNA reads as TGTGCCAGTAGTAGGGACAGGGCGGCAGATACGCAGTATTTT. Translating it yields CASSRDRAADTQYF. The full variable domain, in which reference TRBV19 and TRBJ2-3 provide the parts outside the CDR3, is DGGITQSPKYLFRKEGQNVTLSCEQNLNHDAMYWYRQDPGQGLRLIYYSQIVNDFQKGDIAEGYSVSREKKESFPLTVTSAQKNPTAFYLCASSRDRAADTQYFGPGTRLTVL.

The chain combines TRBV10-2 with TRBJ2-2, with D tentatively TRBD2 (6 bases). V lost 1 base and J 5 bases, leaving 8 bases between the germline ends. Germline V gene sequence: CDR1 WSHSY, CDR2 SAAADI. This CDR3 is 14 amino acids long. The DNA of the CDR3 is TGCGCCAGCAGTGAGTGGGGGAGGACCGGGGAGCTGTTTTTT. This translates into CASSEWGRTGELFF.

V is TRBV5-4 and J is TRBJ1-3, with D perhaps TRBD1 (5 bases). Germline lookup yields CDR1 SGHNT and CDR2 YYREEE (reference sequence). This CDR3 is built from 15 residues. Deletions cut 0 bases from V and 7 bases from J, with 14 bases between. This chain's CDR3 is CASSLAGQIRNTIYF. The DNA for the CDR3 is TGTGCCAGCAGCTTGGCCGGACAAATTCGGAACACCATATATTTT.

This chain connects TRBV6-1 to TRBJ1-1, with D maybe TRBD1 (5 bases). The V end lost 2 bases, the J end lost 8 bases, and 18 bases lay between the germline ends. The CDR3 totals 15 residues. Germline V gene sequence: CDR1 MNHNS, CDR2 SASEGT. In DNA form, the CDR3 reads TGTGCCAGCAGTGAACGATTCTGGTCAGGGTGGGAAGCTTTCTTT. Its translation: CASSERFWSGWEAFF.

This rearrangement joins TRBV6-2 or TRBV6-3 to TRBJ2-7; D unclear. Trimming took off 5 bases at V and 2 bases at J, with 10 bases between the two ends. The CDR3 loop spans 13 amino acids. Germline V gene sequence: CDR1 MNHEY, CDR2 SVGEGT. CDR3 nucleotides: TGTGCCAGCAGTGTAGACATAGCCTACGAGCAGTACTTC. It encodes CASSVDIAYEQYF.

V is TRBV3-1 (or the pseudogene TRBV3-2) and J is TRBJ1-4, with 7 bases that match TRBD1. V lost 0 bases, J lost 13 bases, and 11 bases stayed unmatched. CDR1 and CDR2 from the germline V gene are LGHDT and YNNKEL (reference sequence). This CDR3 has 15 amino acids. The chain's CDR3 is CASSQEATGSLGLFF. CDR3 DNA sequence: TGTGCCAGCAGCCAAGAAGCGACAGGGTCGTTGGGACTGTTTTTT.

This chain uses TRBV7-9 with TRBJ1-6; D is perhaps TRBD1 (5 bases). The ends were cut back, 3 bases at V and 7 bases at J, with 16 bases in the middle. Germline lookup yields CDR1 SEHNR and CDR2 FQNEAQ (reference sequence). The CDR3 runs to 16 residues. CDR3 nucleotides: TGTGCCAGCAGCTTTAATAGGGGCCGCGGCAATTCACCCCTCCACTTT. The encoded protein is CASSFNRGRGNSPLHF.

The chain carries TRBV7-8 and TRBJ1-6; 7 bases map to TRBD1. Germline V gives CDR1 SGHVS, CDR2 FQNEAQ. The length of the CDR3 is 13 residues. The V and J ends lost 5 bases and 14 bases, in that order; junction bases with no gene match: 9. This CDR3 reads CASSRDRYITLHF. CDR3 in DNA: TGTGCCAGCAGCCGGGACAGATATATCACCCTCCACTTT.

The CDR3 loop reads CASSETRNGDNEQFF. The CDR3 coding sequence is TGTGCCAGCAGTGAAACCCGGAACGGGGACAATGAGCAGTTCTTC. The rearrangement uses TRBV25-1 and TRBJ2-1, with D possibly matching TRBD2 (5 bases). The CDR3 runs to 15 residues. The V gene's germline CDR1 is MGHDK and CDR2 SYGVNS. The V end lost 2 bases, the J end lost 5 bases, and 13 bases lay between the germline ends.

This sequence joins TRBV7-2 and TRBJ2-3; TRBD2 is a possible D gene (6 bases). Germline V gives CDR1 SGHTA, CDR2 FQGNSA. The CDR3 is made up of 16 amino acids. The ends were cut back, 1 base at V and 3 bases at J, with 14 bases in the middle. The CDR3 DNA is TGTGCCAGCAGCTTAGGGGGGGACTTTCGGACAGATACGCAGTATTTT. Protein product: CASSLGGDFRTDTQYF.

V is TRBV2 and J is TRBJ2-5; tentative D call: TRBD1 (5 bases). This CDR3 is built from 14 residues. The germline CDR1 and CDR2 sequences are SNHLY and FYNNEI. Trimming pared 2 bases from V and 5 bases from J, leaving 12 bases between. The CDR3 reads CASSELRVGETQYF. The CDR3 DNA reads as TGTGCCAGCAGTGAACTCAGGGTTGGGGAGACCCAGTACTTC.

This clone is a singleton in its sample. This sequence joins TRBV9 and TRBJ2-7; D possibly corresponds to TRBD1 (5 bases). Per the germline V gene, CDR1 is SGDLS and CDR2 is YYNGEE. V was trimmed by 0 bases and J by 6 bases, leaving 16 bases between them. This CDR3 region has 15 residues. DNA for the CDR3: TGTGCCAGCAGCGTAGGTGATCAGGGCCTGTTCGAGCAGTACTTC. Its translation is CASSVGDQGLFEQYF. The full variable domain, in which reference TRBV9 and TRBJ2-7 provide the parts outside the CDR3, is DSGVTQTPKHLITATGQRVTLRCSPRSGDLSVYWYQQSLDQGLQFLIQYYNGEERAKGNILERFSAQQFPDLHSELNLSSLELGDSALYFCASSVGDQGLFEQYFGPGTRLTVT.

The rearrangement joins TRBV30 to TRBJ1-6; no firm D call. V shed 3 bases and J shed 7 bases, with 7 bases lying between them. The germline V gene has CDR1 GTSNPN and CDR2 SVGIG (reference sequence). The CDR3 length is 12 residues. The CDR3 here is CAWSYLNSPLHF. CDR3 coding DNA: TGTGCCTGGAGCTATCTGAATTCACCCCTCCACTTT. Filled out from reference TRBV30 and TRBJ1-6, the complete variable domain reads SQTIHQWPATLVQPVGSPLSLECTVEGTSNPNLYWYRQAAGRGLQLLFYSVGIGQISSEVPQNLSASRPQDRQFILSSKKLLLSDSGFYLCAWSYLNSPLHFGNGTRLTVT.

The chain employs TRBV7-2 and TRBJ1-2; D remains unclear. The CDR3 is 13 residues long. The germline V and J ends were trimmed by 5 bases and 4 bases, with 11 bases remaining between them. Germline V CDR1 and CDR2: SGHTA, FQGNSA. CDR3 amino acids: CASSTQVTYGYTF. The CDR3 DNA reads as TGTGCCAGCAGCACGCAGGTTACCTATGGCTACACCTTC.

This chain links TRBV6-5 with TRBJ1-2, with D maybe TRBD1 (5 bases). The CDR3 runs 16 residues. V was clipped by 2 bases and J by 2 bases, with 15 bases between them. From germline, CDR1 is MNHEY and CDR2 SVGAGI. The CDR3 coding sequence is TGTGCCAGCAGTTACAATGGGGCAGGGAAAAACTATGGCTACACCTTC. It specifies CASSYNGAGKNYGYTF.

The chain is built from TRBV11-3 and TRBJ2-7; TRBD2 is a possible D gene (5 bases). This CDR3 comprises 14 residues. Germline V gives CDR1 SGHNT, CDR2 YENEEA. The V end lost 5 bases, the J end lost 5 bases, and 16 bases lay between the germline ends. The CDR3 coding sequence is TGTGCCAGCAGCCGTGGCGGGCGCGTCGACGAGCAGTACTTC. Its protein product is CASSRGGRVDEQYF.